A selection of T cell receptor beta chains follows, all from one sample in a study of OX40 agonist ivuxolimab in advanced cancers. Some clones are missing from TCRdb's copy, which holds only in-frame ones; the method was immunoSEQ multiplex PCR. Of tens of thousands of clones in the sample, around 89% were seen once. The specimen was CD4+ or CD8+ T cells sorted from blood, collected in a trial of the OX40 agonist ivuxolimab. These receptors were taken from an adult with an advanced solid tumor such as melanoma, head and neck, liver or kidney cancer. CDR3s include the opening cysteine and the closing phenylalanine or tryptophan. Fields, in order: clone size, V gene, J gene, D gene, CDR3 length, CDR3 protein, CDR3 DNA. D genes are given only for firm matches. Only part of the rows carry a size: once, few, many, or a class if the clone is expanded.

few,TRBV7-2,TRBJ2-1,-,19,CASSLLFGTRSWAYNEQFF,TGTGCCAGCAGCCTCCTGTTTGGGACGCGGAGTTGGGCTTACAATGAGCAGTTCTTC
-,TRBV28,TRBJ2-4,-,13,CASIHGGKNIQYF,TGTGCCAGCATCCATGGGGGCAAAAACATTCAGTACTTC
-,TRBV6-1,TRBJ2-5,-,15,CASTFGFQDQETQYF,TGTGCCAGCACCTTTGGGTTCCAAGACCAAGAGACCCAGTACTTC
few,TRBV6-5,TRBJ1-1,-,14,CASSSLYRNTEAFF,TGTGCCAGCAGTTCCCTATACAGAAACACTGAAGCTTTCTTT
-,TRBV7-9,TRBJ2-1,-,12,CASSPQSNEQFF,TGTGCCAGCAGCCCACAGAGTAATGAGCAGTTCTTC
-,TRBV6-1,TRBJ2-5,-,12,CASQGDRETQYF,TGTGCCTCCCAGGGAGATCGAGAGACCCAGTACTTC
-,TRBV5-6,TRBJ1-3,-,13,CASSSLSGNTIYF,TGTGCCAGCAGCTCTCTCTCTGGAAACACCATATATTTT
-,TRBV2,TRBJ1-1,-,13,CASRLNRRTEAFF,TGTGCCAGCAGACTAAACAGGAGGACTGAAGCTTTCTTT
-,TRBV18,TRBJ2-7,-,14,CASSPGPTFYEQYF,TGTGCCAGCTCACCGGGACCGACTTTCTACGAGCAGTACTTC
-,TRBV6-5,TRBJ2-5,-,15,CASSYSSPGKETQYF,TGTGCCAGCAGTTACTCCTCCCCAGGGAAAGAGACCCAGTACTTC
once,TRBV15,TRBJ2-1,TRBD2,16,CATSIGSGSSYNEQFF,TGTGCCACCAGCATCGGTAGCGGGAGCTCCTACAATGAGCAGTTCTTC
-,TRBV28,TRBJ1-2,-,14,CASSAGRFSYGYTF,TGTGCCAGCAGCGCGGGCAGGTTCTCCTATGGCTACACCTTC
once,TRBV6-6,TRBJ2-7,TRBD1,14,CASSYPGTGYEQYF,TGTGCCAGCAGTTACCCCGGGACAGGGTACGAGCAGTACTTC
-,TRBV5-4,TRBJ2-1,TRBD2,15,CASSLAAGVENEQFF,TGTGCCAGCAGCTTGGCGGCGGGAGTCGAAAATGAGCAGTTCTTC
-,TRBV27,TRBJ2-6,-,14,CASSGSSGANVLTF,TGTGCCAGCAGCGGCAGCTCTGGGGCCAACGTCCTGACTTTC
-,TRBV28,TRBJ1-2,-,11,CASSLGISYTF,TGTGCCAGCAGTTTGGGGATCTCCTACACCTTC
-,TRBV28,TRBJ1-1,-,14,CASSTGGINTEAFF,TGTGCCAGCAGTACGGGGGGTATCAACACTGAAGCTTTCTTT
-,TRBV10-3,TRBJ2-1,TRBD2,16,CAISGGGTSGGREQFF,TGTGCCATCAGTGGAGGAGGGACTAGCGGGGGTCGGGAGCAGTTCTTC
-,TRBV7-8,TRBJ1-1,-,13,CASSLNTNTEAFF,TGTGCCAGCAGCTTAAACACGAACACTGAAGCTTTCTTT
-,TRBV7-8,TRBJ2-5,TRBD2,17,CASSLGSLAGDAETQYF,TGTGCCAGCAGCTTAGGGTCTTTAGCGGGAGACGCAGAGACCCAGTACTTC
-,TRBV13,TRBJ1-3,TRBD1,12,CASTRQGDTIYF,TGTGCCAGCACCCGACAGGGTGACACCATATATTTT
-,TRBV6-5,TRBJ1-6,TRBD1,14,CASEPGTGGRTLHF,TGTGCCAGCGAACCCGGGACAGGGGGGAGGACCCTCCACTTT
-,TRBV6-6,TRBJ2-1,-,13,CASSPSDYNEQFF,TGTGCCAGCAGTCCTAGCGACTACAATGAGCAGTTCTTC
-,TRBV15,TRBJ1-4,TRBD1,16,CATSRLTGGLNEKLFF,TGTGCCACCAGCAGACTAACAGGGGGCCTGAATGAAAAACTGTTTTTT
-,TRBV5-4,TRBJ2-1,-,16,CASSLFGPSSYNEQFF,TGTGCCAGCAGCTTATTCGGGCCGAGCTCCTACAATGAGCAGTTCTTC
-,TRBV7-6,TRBJ2-3,-,15,CASSLALSGTDTQYF,TGTGCCAGCAGCTTAGCGTTGAGCGGCACAGATACGCAGTATTTT
-,TRBV18,TRBJ1-5,-,15,CASSRAGRGNQPQHF,TGTGCCAGCTCCCGGGCGGGTCGGGGCAATCAGCCCCAGCATTTT
-,TRBV4-1,TRBJ2-3,-,15,CASSQPGQGTDTQYF,TGCGCCAGCAGCCAACCGGGACAAGGCACAGATACGCAGTATTTT
-,TRBV9,TRBJ1-3,-,15,CASSPPLVESNTIYF,TGTGCCAGCAGCCCCCCTTTGGTTGAGTCAAACACCATATATTTT
-,TRBV10-3,TRBJ2-1,TRBD1,14,CAISDGTGKNEQFF,TGTGCCATCAGTGACGGGACAGGGAAGAATGAGCAGTTCTTC
-,TRBV11-3,TRBJ2-3,TRBD2,16,CASSSDSGRITDTQYF,TGTGCCAGCAGCTCCGATAGCGGGAGGATCACAGATACGCAGTATTTT
once,TRBV19,TRBJ2-2,-,14,CASRIRVNTGELFF,TGTGCCAGTAGAATCAGGGTTAACACCGGGGAGCTGTTTTTT
-,TRBV6-5,TRBJ2-7,TRBD2,15,CASRPGLAGVFEQYF,TGTGCCAGCAGACCGGGACTAGCGGGAGTTTTCGAGCAGTACTTC
-,TRBV19,TRBJ1-1,-,11,CASCGGTEAFF,TGTGCCAGTTGTGGGGGCACTGAAGCTTTCTTT
-,TRBV5-1,TRBJ2-7,-,17,CASSFGGLANTYDKQYF,TGCGCCAGCAGCTTTGGGGGCCTAGCGAATACCTACGATAAGCAGTACTTC
-,TRBV19,TRBJ2-5,-,15,CASSISGGKGETQYF,TGTGCCAGTAGTATTTCAGGGGGGAAAGGAGAGACCCAGTACTTC
-,TRBV5-1,TRBJ2-7,TRBD1,14,CASSSGQGVGEQYF,TGCGCCAGCAGCTCTGGACAGGGGGTGGGAGAGCAGTACTTC
-,TRBV5-1,TRBJ2-7,-,13,CASSIRDSYEQYF,TGCGCCAGCAGCATCCGGGACTCCTACGAGCAGTACTTC
-,TRBV2,TRBJ2-3,TRBD2,15,CASSGGRGGTDTQYF,TGTGCCAGCAGTGGGGGTCGGGGGGGCACAGATACGCAGTATTTT
once,TRBV9,TRBJ1-1,-,14,CASSVAPSRAEAFF,TGTGCCAGCAGCGTAGCACCGTCCCGGGCTGAAGCTTTCTTT
-,TRBV20-1,TRBJ2-7,-,10,CSARDVMQYF,TGCAGTGCTAGAGACGTGATGCAGTACTTC
-,TRBV6-1,TRBJ2-7,TRBD1,14,CASRPTQGTYEQYF,TGTGCCAGCAGGCCCACACAGGGGACCTACGAGCAGTACTTC
once,TRBV28,TRBJ1-1,-,11,CASSLGQVAFF,TGTGCCAGCAGTTTGGGGCAGGTAGCTTTCTTT
-,TRBV7-2,TRBJ1-1,-,15,CASSVSTGYGVEAFF,TGTGCCAGCAGCGTCTCCACAGGTTATGGGGTGGAAGCTTTCTTT
-,TRBV19,TRBJ1-2,-,11,CASLTGYGYTF,TGTGCCAGTCTAACGGGTTATGGCTACACCTTC
-,TRBV18,TRBJ2-4,TRBD1,15,CASSPLTGVKNIQYF,TGTGCCAGCTCACCCCTGACAGGGGTCAAAAACATTCAGTACTTC
-,TRBV5-1,TRBJ2-3,-,12,CASSLEQTRQYF,TGCGCCAGCAGCTTGGAGCAAACTAGGCAGTATTTT
-,TRBV7-2,TRBJ2-7,-,14,CASSTDGAAYEQYF,TGTGCCAGCAGCACTGACGGGGCGGCATACGAGCAGTACTTC
-,TRBV28,TRBJ1-2,TRBD1,14,CASSLAGTEAGYTF,TGTGCCAGCAGTTTAGCCGGGACAGAGGCAGGCTACACCTTC
-,TRBV30,TRBJ1-6,TRBD1,14,CAWSSGTGNSPLHF,TGTGCCTGGAGTTCGGGGACAGGGAATTCACCCCTCCACTTT
few,TRBV18,TRBJ2-7,TRBD2,18,CASSPRGLAGGSMGEQYF,TGTGCCAGCTCACCAAGAGGACTAGCGGGAGGATCGATGGGCGAGCAGTACTTC
-,TRBV28,TRBJ2-1,TRBD2,15,CASSLPGLGGGEQFF,TGTGCCAGCAGTTTACCGGGACTAGGGGGAGGTGAGCAGTTCTTC
-,TRBV6-5,TRBJ2-7,-,13,CASSYGERYEQYF,TGTGCCAGCAGTTACGGGGAACGTTACGAGCAGTACTTC